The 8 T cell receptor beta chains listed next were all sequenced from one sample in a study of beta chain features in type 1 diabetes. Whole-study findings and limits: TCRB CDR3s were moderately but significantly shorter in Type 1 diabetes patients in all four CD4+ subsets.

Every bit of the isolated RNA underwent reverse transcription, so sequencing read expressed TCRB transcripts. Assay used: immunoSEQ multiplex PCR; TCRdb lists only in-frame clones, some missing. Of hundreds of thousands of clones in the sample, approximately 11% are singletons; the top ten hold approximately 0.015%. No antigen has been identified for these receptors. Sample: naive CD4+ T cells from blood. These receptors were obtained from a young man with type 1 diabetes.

This CDR3 reads CASSPSRRLSYNEQFF. In nucleotides, the CDR3 is TGTGCCAGCAGCCCGAGCAGGAGGCTGTCCTACAATGAGCAGTTCTTC. The chain has TRBV9 and TRBJ2-1, with a tentative D call TRBD2 (5 bases). The ends were cut back, 4 bases at V and 1 base at J, with 15 bases in the middle. This CDR3 has 16 amino acids. Germline V gene data show CDR1 as SGDLS and CDR2 as YYNGEE.

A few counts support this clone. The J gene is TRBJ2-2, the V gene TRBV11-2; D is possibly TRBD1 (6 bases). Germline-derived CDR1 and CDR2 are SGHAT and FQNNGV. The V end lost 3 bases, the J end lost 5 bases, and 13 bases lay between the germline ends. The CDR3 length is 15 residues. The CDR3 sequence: CASSLGRGPTGELFF. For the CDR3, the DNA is TGTGCCAGCAGCTTGGGCAGGGGCCCGACCGGGGAGCTGTTTTTT.

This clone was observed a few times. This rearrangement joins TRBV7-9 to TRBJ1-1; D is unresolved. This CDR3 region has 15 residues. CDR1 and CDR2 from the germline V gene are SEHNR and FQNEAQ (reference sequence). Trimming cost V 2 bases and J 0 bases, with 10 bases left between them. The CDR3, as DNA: TGTGCCAGCAGCTTAAGTGAACAGTTGAACACTGAAGCTTTCTTT. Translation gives CASSLSEQLNTEAFF.

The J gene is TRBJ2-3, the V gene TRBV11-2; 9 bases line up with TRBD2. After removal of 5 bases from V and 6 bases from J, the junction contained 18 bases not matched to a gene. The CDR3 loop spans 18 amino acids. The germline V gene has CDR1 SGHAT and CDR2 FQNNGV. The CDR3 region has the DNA TGTGCCAGCAGCCCCCCCATCAAAATAGCGGGGGTATCGGATACGCAGTATTTT. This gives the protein CASSPPIKIAGVSDTQYF.

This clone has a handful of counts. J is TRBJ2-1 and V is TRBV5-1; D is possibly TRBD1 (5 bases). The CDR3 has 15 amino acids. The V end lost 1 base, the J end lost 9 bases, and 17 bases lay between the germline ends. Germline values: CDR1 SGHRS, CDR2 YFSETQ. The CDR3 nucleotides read TGCGCCAGCAGCTTGCGGGCAGGGCCCCTCGTTGAGCAGTTCTTC. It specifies CASSLRAGPLVEQFF.

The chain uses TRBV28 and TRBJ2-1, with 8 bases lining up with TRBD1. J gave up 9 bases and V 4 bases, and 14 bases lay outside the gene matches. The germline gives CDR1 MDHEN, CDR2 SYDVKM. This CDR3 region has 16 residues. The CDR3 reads CASSSPGPDRAAEQFF. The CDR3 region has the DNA TGTGCCAGCAGTTCACCAGGCCCGGACAGGGCGGCTGAGCAGTTCTTC.

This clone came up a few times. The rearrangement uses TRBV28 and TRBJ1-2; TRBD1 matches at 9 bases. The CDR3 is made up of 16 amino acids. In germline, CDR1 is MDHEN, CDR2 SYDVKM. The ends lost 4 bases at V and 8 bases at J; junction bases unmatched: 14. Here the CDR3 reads CASSSPGGTGPGGYTF. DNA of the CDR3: TGTGCCAGCAGTTCCCCCGGGGGGACAGGGCCAGGAGGCTACACCTTC.

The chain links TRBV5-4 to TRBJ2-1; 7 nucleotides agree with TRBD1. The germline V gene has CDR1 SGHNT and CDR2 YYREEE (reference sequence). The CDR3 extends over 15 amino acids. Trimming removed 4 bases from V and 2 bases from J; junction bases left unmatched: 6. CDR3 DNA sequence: TGTGCCAGCAGCATTGACAGGGCGGCCTACAATGAGCAGTTCTTC. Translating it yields CASSIDRAAYNEQFF. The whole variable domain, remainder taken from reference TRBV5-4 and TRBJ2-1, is ETGVTQSPTHLIKTRGQQVTLRCSSQSGHNTVSWYQQALGQGPQFIFQYYREEENGRGNFPPRFSGLQFPNYSSELNVNALELDDSALYLCASSIDRAAYNEQFFGPGTRLTVL.